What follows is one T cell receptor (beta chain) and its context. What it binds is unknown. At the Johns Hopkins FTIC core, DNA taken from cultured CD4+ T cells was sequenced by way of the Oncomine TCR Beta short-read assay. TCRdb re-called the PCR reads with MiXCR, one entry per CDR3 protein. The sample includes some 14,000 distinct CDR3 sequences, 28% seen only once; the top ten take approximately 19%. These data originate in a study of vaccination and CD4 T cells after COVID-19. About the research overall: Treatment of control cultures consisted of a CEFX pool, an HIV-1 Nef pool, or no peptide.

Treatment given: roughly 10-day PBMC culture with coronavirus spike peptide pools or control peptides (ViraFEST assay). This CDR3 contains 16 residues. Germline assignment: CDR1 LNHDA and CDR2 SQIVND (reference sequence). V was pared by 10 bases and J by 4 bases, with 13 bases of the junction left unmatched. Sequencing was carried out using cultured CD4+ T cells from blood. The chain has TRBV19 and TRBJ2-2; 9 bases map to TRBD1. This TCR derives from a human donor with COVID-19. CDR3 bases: TGTGCCAATAGACCGGGGACAGGGTATAGCACCGGGGAGCTGTTTTTT. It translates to CANRPGTGYSTGELFF.